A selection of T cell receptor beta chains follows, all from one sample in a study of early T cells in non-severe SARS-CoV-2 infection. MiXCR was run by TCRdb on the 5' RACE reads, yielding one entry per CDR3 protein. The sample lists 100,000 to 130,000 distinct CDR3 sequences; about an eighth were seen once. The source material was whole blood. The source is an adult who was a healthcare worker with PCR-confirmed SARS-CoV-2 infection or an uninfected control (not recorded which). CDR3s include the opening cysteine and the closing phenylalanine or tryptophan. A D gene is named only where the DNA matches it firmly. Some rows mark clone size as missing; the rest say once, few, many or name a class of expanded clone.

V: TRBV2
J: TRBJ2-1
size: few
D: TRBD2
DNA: TGTGCTACGGGACTAGCCATGAACAATGAGCAGTTCTTC
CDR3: CATGLAMNNEQFF

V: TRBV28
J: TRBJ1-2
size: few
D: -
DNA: TGTGCCAGCAGTTTAGTTTCCGTCGGCTACACCTTC
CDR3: CASSLVSVGYTF

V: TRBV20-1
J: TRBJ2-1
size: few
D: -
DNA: TGCAGTGCTAGGGATGCTCCCCCTAATGAGCAGTTCTTC
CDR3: CSARDAPPNEQFF

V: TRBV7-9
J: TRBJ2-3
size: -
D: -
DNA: TGTGCCAGCAGCTTGGGGGTCCGACCTCGGACAGATACGCAGTATTTT
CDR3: CASSLGVRPRTDTQYF

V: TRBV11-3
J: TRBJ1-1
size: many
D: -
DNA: TGTGCCAGCAGCTTAGAGTGGGCCCATCACGCGAACACTGAAGCTTTCTTT
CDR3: CASSLEWAHHANTEAFF

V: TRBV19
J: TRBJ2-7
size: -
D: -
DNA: TGTGCCAGTAGTATAGTCCAGGGACTCAACTACGAGCAGTACTTC
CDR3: CASSIVQGLNYEQYF

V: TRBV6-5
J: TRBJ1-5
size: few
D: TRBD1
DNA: TGTGCCAGCAGTTCCCAACAGGGGTATAGCAATCAGCCCCAGCATTTT
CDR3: CASSSQQGYSNQPQHF

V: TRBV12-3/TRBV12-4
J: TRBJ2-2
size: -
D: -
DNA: TGTGCCAGCAGTTTAGACGGCACCGGGGAGCTGTTTTTT
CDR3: CASSLDGTGELFF

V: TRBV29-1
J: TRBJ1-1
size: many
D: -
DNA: TGCAGCGTCCAAGTTGCGGAGGGCACTGAAGCTTTCTTT
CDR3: CSVQVAEGTEAFF

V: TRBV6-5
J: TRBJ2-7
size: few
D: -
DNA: TGTGCCAGCAGTCCCCGGGCAGGAGCCTACGAGCAGTACTTC
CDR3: CASSPRAGAYEQYF